Shown below are 9 T cell receptor beta chains from a single sample sequenced in a study of shared clonotypes between healthy human individuals. Assay: immunoSEQ multiplex PCR; the TCRdb copy retains only in-frame clones and omits some. The top ten hold 1.2% to 1.5% of the sample, which has over a million clones, around 74% seen once. Sequencing input: memory CD4+ T cells sorted from blood. Subset meaning: CD45RA-negative fraction. Source of these receptors: a man aged 18 to 29 in good health.

This clone occurred once. This chain joins TRBV30 and TRBJ2-3; D is possibly TRBD2 (6 bases). The V end lost 2 bases, the J end lost 4 bases, and 16 bases lay between the germline ends. The germline V gene has CDR1 GTSNPN and CDR2 SVGIG (reference sequence). This CDR3 region has 15 residues. CDR3 nucleotides: TGTGCCTGGAGTATCGGCGGGGCAAGGGCAGATACGCAGTATTTT. This codes for CAWSIGGARADTQYF.

The rearrangement links TRBV9 to TRBJ2-3; weak D call: TRBD1 (6 bases). CDR3 size: 15 residues. Germline CDR1 and CDR2: SGDLS and YYNGEE. The germline V and J ends were trimmed by 4 bases and 0 bases, with 12 bases remaining between them. CDR3 residues: CASSSRTVSTDTQYF. The CDR3 region has the DNA TGTGCCAGCAGCTCCCGGACAGTTAGCACAGATACGCAGTATTTT.

The gene calls are TRBV18 and TRBJ2-7; TRBD1 is a possible D gene (5 bases). CDR1 KGHSH and CDR2 LQKENI come from the germline V gene. The CDR3 contains 15 residues. V was clipped by 3 bases and J by 0 bases, with 12 bases between them. The CDR3 protein is CASSPGRASSYEQYF. The CDR3 nucleotides read TGTGCCAGCTCACCGGGGCGCGCGAGCTCCTACGAGCAGTACTTC.

This clone was detected only once. The chain is built from TRBV30 and TRBJ1-3; D might be TRBD1 (6 bases). This CDR3 is 13 amino acids long. Germline V gene lookup returns CDR1 GTSNPN and CDR2 SVGIG (reference sequence). V lost 8 bases and J lost 0, with 11 bases in between. CDR3 region: CAGGGSSGNTIYF. Here the CDR3 DNA reads TGTGCCGGGGGGGGCAGCTCTGGAAACACCATATATTTT.

With respect to this clone: The sample has other DNA sequences that encode this CDR3 too. V and J are TRBV6-5 and TRBJ2-3; 8 nucleotides line up with TRBD1. The J segment lost 3 bases and the V segment lost 2 bases, leaving 1 base of the junction unmatched. The CDR3 contains 14 residues. Germline V lookup: CDR1 MNHEY, CDR2 SVGAGI. The CDR3 sequence is CASSYNRGTDTQYF. In DNA form, the CDR3 reads TGTGCCAGCAGTTACAACAGGGGGACAGATACGCAGTATTTT.

This sequence joins TRBV5-4 and TRBJ2-1; TRBD2 agrees at 12 bases. The junction had 4 bases not matched to a gene; V was cut back by 4 bases and J by 5 bases. Germline V gene data show CDR1 as SGHNT and CDR2 as YYREEE (reference sequence). The CDR3 has 15 residues. In DNA form, the CDR3 reads TGTGCCAGCAGCGTCGGACTAGCGGGGAACAATGAGCAGTTCTTC. Translation: CASSVGLAGNNEQFF.

The V call is TRBV10-3, the J call TRBJ1-1; TRBD1 might be the D (5 bases). The V and J ends lost 4 bases and 0 bases respectively, with 12 bases between them. Looked up from germline, CDR1 is ENHRY and CDR2 is SYGVKD. This CDR3 has 15 residues. The CDR3 region is CAISGGVPMNTEAFF. The CDR3 DNA sequence: TGTGCCATCAGTGGGGGGGTACCAATGAACACTGAAGCTTTCTTT.

The rearrangement uses TRBV2 and TRBJ1-6, with 11 bases aligning to TRBD1. Germline V gene lookup returns CDR1 SNHLY and CDR2 FYNNEI. V trimming: 6 bases; J trimming: 4 bases; junction bases outside the gene matches: 5. The CDR3 totals 16 residues. The CDR3 region is CASSRDRGDYNSPLHF. The CDR3 DNA sequence: TGTGCCAGCAGCCGGGACAGGGGGGATTATAATTCACCCCTCCACTTT.

Details on this clone: Other DNA sequences in the sample encode the same CDR3. The rearrangement joins TRBV18 to TRBJ2-2; 7 bases align to TRBD2. Per germline, CDR1 KGHSH and CDR2 LQKENI. The CDR3 covers 14 residues. V shed 3 bases and J 2 bases; nucleotides not matched to a gene: 0. CDR3 loop: CASSPGLNTGELFF. The CDR3 DNA reads as TGTGCCAGCTCACCGGGACTAAACACCGGGGAGCTGTTTTTT.